Listed below are T cell receptor beta chains from one sample, sequenced in a study of T cell responses to AZD1222 COVID-19 vaccine. The method was immunoSEQ multiplex PCR; TCRdb's version includes in-frame clones alone and lacks a portion of them. Of roughly 120,000 clones in the sample, 85% to 90% were seen once. Sequencing used peripheral blood, obtained 28 days after the second AZD1222 dose. Receptor source: an adult who received the AZD1222 COVID-19 vaccine. CDR3s include the opening cysteine and the closing phenylalanine or tryptophan. Each record gives: V gene, J gene, D gene, clone size, CDR3 protein, CDR3 DNA. A D gene is named only where the DNA matches it firmly. Clone sizes are given selectively: once, few, many, or a class where the clone is expanded.

TRBV11-2	TRBJ1-1	NA	NA	CASSLAGENTEAFF	TGTGCCAGCAGCTTGGCAGGGGAGAACACTGAAGCTTTCTTT
TRBV24-1	TRBJ2-1	NA	NA	CATSDFLVWSSRRDSFNNEQFF	TGTGCCACCAGTGATTTTCTGGTTTGGTCCTCTAGGCGGGACTCCTTTAACAATGAGCAGTTCTTC
TRBV5-6	TRBJ2-7	NA	NA	CASSLRAYEQYF	TGTGCCAGCAGCTTGAGGGCCTACGAGCAGTACTTC
TRBV6-2/TRBV6-3	TRBJ1-1	TRBD1	NA	CASSYEAGGAGAEAFF	TGTGCCAGCAGTTACGAGGCAGGGGGCGCAGGGGCCGAAGCTTTCTTT
TRBV6-5	TRBJ2-1	NA	NA	CASSYGGSYNEQFF	TGTGCCAGCAGTTACGGGGGATCCTACAATGAGCAGTTCTTC
TRBV9	TRBJ1-5	NA	NA	CASSVASSNQPQHF	TGTGCCAGCAGCGTAGCGTCCAGCAATCAGCCCCAGCATTTT
TRBV4-3	TRBJ1-1	NA	NA	CASSHSRTANTEAFF	TGCGCCAGCAGCCACTCCCGGACAGCGAACACTGAAGCTTTCTTT
TRBV14	TRBJ1-6	NA	NA	CASSQDARLVGSPLHF	TGTGCCAGCAGCCAAGATGCCCGTCTTGTTGGTTCACCCCTCCACTTT
TRBV29-1	TRBJ2-1	TRBD2	NA	CSVDRERGLDYNEQFF	TGCAGCGTTGATAGAGAGCGGGGACTTGACTACAATGAGCAGTTCTTC
TRBV5-5	TRBJ1-2	NA	NA	CASRDTGTIYGYTF	TGTGCCAGCAGAGACACCGGGACAATCTATGGCTACACCTTC
TRBV9	TRBJ2-7	NA	NA	CASSGGLYEQYF	TGTGCCAGCAGCGGAGGCCTCTACGAGCAGTACTTC
TRBV14	TRBJ1-1	NA	NA	CASSLEAQWGEAFF	TGTGCCAGCAGCCTCGAGGCCCAATGGGGCGAAGCTTTCTTT
TRBV15	TRBJ2-1	NA	once	CATSRERGIANEQFF	TGTGCCACCAGCAGAGAACGGGGGATTGCTAATGAGCAGTTCTTC
TRBV19	TRBJ1-1	NA	NA	CASSMELNTEAFF	TGTGCCAGTAGTATGGAGCTGAACACTGAAGCTTTCTTT
TRBV18	TRBJ2-3	TRBD2	NA	CASSAGGLAGKYSSTDTQYF	TGTGCCAGCTCCGCAGGGGGACTAGCGGGGAAATACTCTAGCACAGATACGCAGTATTTT
TRBV6-1	TRBJ2-3	NA	NA	CASSEALGRFGTDTQYF	TGTGCCAGCAGTGAAGCGCTTGGCCGTTTTGGAACAGATACGCAGTATTTT
TRBV9	TRBJ2-7	NA	NA	CASSVGDEQYF	TGTGCCAGCAGCGTAGGGGATGAGCAGTACTTC
TRBV7-9	TRBJ1-1	TRBD1	NA	CASSYTGGQLTEAFF	TGTGCCAGCAGCTATACAGGGGGTCAGCTCACTGAAGCTTTCTTT
TRBV6-5	TRBJ1-5	TRBD1	few	CASSRQGWSNQPQHF	TGTGCCAGCAGCCGACAGGGCTGGAGCAATCAGCCCCAGCATTTT
TRBV19	TRBJ1-5	NA	NA	CASELPGGFQPQHF	TGTGCCAGTGAGCTGCCGGGAGGTTTTCAGCCCCAGCATTTT
TRBV5-1	TRBJ1-4	TRBD1	NA	CASSFTSGTGGEKLFF	TGCGCCAGCAGCTTCACCTCCGGGACAGGGGGTGAAAAACTGTTTTTT
TRBV19	TRBJ1-6	NA	NA	CASARGDYNSPLHF	TGTGCCAGTGCACGCGGAGACTATAATTCACCCCTCCACTTT
TRBV30	TRBJ1-6	TRBD1	NA	CAWREGQGWPLHF	TGTGCCTGGAGGGAAGGACAGGGCTGGCCCCTCCACTTT
TRBV3-1/TRBV3-2	TRBJ1-6	NA	NA	CASSQEGTYNSPLHF	TGTGCCAGCAGCCAAGAGGGCACCTATAATTCACCCCTCCACTTT
TRBV10-3	TRBJ2-1	NA	once	CAIRGGSDGEQFF	TGTGCCATCAGGGGGGGATCTGACGGTGAGCAGTTCTTC
TRBV4-3	TRBJ2-7	TRBD1	NA	CASSQGDRGDPTYEQYF	TGCGCCAGCAGCCAAGGGGACAGGGGGGATCCTACGTATGAGCAGTACTTC
TRBV7-9	TRBJ1-4	TRBD1	once	CASSSGTGEEKLFF	TGTGCCAGCAGCTCCGGGACAGGGGAGGAAAAACTGTTTTTT
TRBV7-2	TRBJ2-5	TRBD2	NA	CASGPGGGGMKTQYF	TGTGCCAGCGGCCCGGGCGGGGGGGGTATGAAGACCCAGTACTTC
TRBV28	TRBJ1-5	NA	NA	CASSLFQIGNQPQHF	TGTGCCAGCAGTTTGTTTCAGATAGGAAATCAGCCCCAGCATTTT
TRBV4-3	TRBJ2-5	NA	NA	CASSQEGGGAQETQYF	TGCGCCAGCAGCCAAGAGGGTGGGGGAGCCCAAGAGACCCAGTACTTC
TRBV5-6	TRBJ1-1	NA	NA	CASSFGRYEAFF	TGTGCCAGCAGCTTTGGGCGGTACGAAGCTTTCTTT
TRBV18	TRBJ2-7	TRBD2	NA	CASSPPGLAGGEQYF	TGTGCCAGCTCACCACCCGGATTAGCGGGAGGCGAGCAGTACTTC
TRBV10-3	TRBJ1-1	NA	NA	CAISESIGRTEAFF	TGTGCCATCAGTGAGTCTATTGGGAGAACTGAAGCTTTCTTT
TRBV11-3	TRBJ1-5	NA	NA	CASSRQSGQPQHF	TGTGCCAGCAGTCGACAGTCTGGGCAGCCCCAGCATTTT
TRBV18	TRBJ1-1	NA	NA	CASSPGLYLPTEAFF	TGTGCCAGCTCACCCGGGTTGTACCTTCCCACTGAAGCTTTCTTT
TRBV30	TRBJ1-5	TRBD1	NA	CAWSVVPTGLGQPQHF	TGTGCCTGGAGTGTGGTCCCGACAGGGCTCGGTCAGCCCCAGCATTTT
TRBV5-1	TRBJ1-1	NA	NA	CASSFTGRGTEAFF	TGCGCCAGCAGCTTCACAGGGCGGGGAACTGAAGCTTTCTTT
TRBV7-9	TRBJ2-3	NA	NA	CASSEVGTHSDTQYF	TGTGCCAGCAGCGAAGTAGGCACCCATTCAGATACGCAGTATTTT
TRBV11-2	TRBJ2-1	NA	NA	CASSPGRRGRSYNEQFF	TGTGCCAGCAGCCCAGGGAGGCGGGGCCGGTCCTACAATGAGCAGTTCTTC
TRBV5-1	TRBJ1-2	NA	NA	CASSLERENYGYTF	TGCGCCAGCAGCTTGGAAAGGGAGAACTATGGCTACACCTTC
TRBV5-5	TRBJ1-1	TRBD1	NA	CASSLQGLQNTEAFF	TGTGCCAGCAGCCTACAGGGGCTACAGAACACTGAAGCTTTCTTT
TRBV5-4	TRBJ1-2	NA	NA	CASSLDGSYGYTF	TGTGCCAGCAGCTTGGACGGATCTTATGGCTACACCTTC
TRBV7-9	TRBJ1-5	TRBD1	NA	CASSLGGQGQPQHF	TGTGCCAGCAGCTTAGGGGGACAGGGTCAGCCCCAGCATTTT
TRBV19	TRBJ1-2	NA	NA	CASSIGPRGYGYTF	TGTGCCAGTAGTATAGGGCCGAGGGGTTATGGCTACACCTTC
TRBV28	TRBJ2-7	TRBD1	NA	CASSQGTAYEQYF	TGTGCCAGCAGTCAAGGGACAGCCTACGAGCAGTACTTC
TRBV4-2	TRBJ2-1	TRBD2	NA	CASSQSLSGASYNEQFF	TGTGCCAGCAGCCAGTCCCTTAGCGGGGCCTCCTACAATGAGCAGTTCTTC
TRBV7-8	TRBJ1-2	TRBD1	NA	CASSSQGRTGGEYGYTF	TGTGCCAGCAGCTCCCAAGGGAGGACAGGGGGAGAGTATGGCTACACCTTC
TRBV5-4	TRBJ1-4	NA	NA	CASSGRGATNEKLFF	TGTGCCAGCAGCGGGAGGGGTGCAACTAATGAAAAACTGTTTTTT
TRBV7-3	TRBJ2-1	TRBD2	NA	CASSLNPAGGPNNEQFF	TGTGCCAGCAGCTTAAACCCAGCGGGAGGGCCAAACAATGAGCAGTTCTTC
TRBV2	TRBJ2-3	NA	NA	CASSAYLTDTQYF	TGTGCCAGCAGTGCATACCTCACAGATACGCAGTATTTT